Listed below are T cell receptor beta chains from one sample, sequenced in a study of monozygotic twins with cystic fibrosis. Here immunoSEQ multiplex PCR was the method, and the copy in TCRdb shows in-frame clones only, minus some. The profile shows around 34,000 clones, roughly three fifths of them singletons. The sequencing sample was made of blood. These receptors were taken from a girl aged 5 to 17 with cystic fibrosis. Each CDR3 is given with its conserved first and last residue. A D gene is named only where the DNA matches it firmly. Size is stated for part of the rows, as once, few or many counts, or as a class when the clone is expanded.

CVVRGAGQKLFF	TGTGTAGTCCGAGGGGCTGGTCAAAAACTGTTTTTT	TRBJ1-4	TRBV30	.	few
CASSPTMRQPDIQYF	TGTGCCAGCAGCCCGACGATGAGACAGCCGGACATTCAGTACTTC	TRBJ2-4	TRBV7-9	.	.
CASSLGRTGGLGTSGNTIYF	TGCGCCAGCAGCTTGGGTCGGACAGGGGGTCTGGGTACCTCTGGAAACACCATATATTTT	TRBJ1-3	TRBV5-1	TRBD1	.
CSFHANEQFF	TGCAGTTTCCATGCCAATGAGCAGTTCTTC	TRBJ2-1	TRBV20-1	.	.
CAISGTDNEQFF	TGTGCCATCAGCGGGACAGACAATGAGCAGTTCTTC	TRBJ2-1	TRBV10-3	TRBD1	.
CASSQDPSGSSYNEQFF	TGCGCCAGCAGCCAAGATCCGAGCGGGAGCTCCTACAATGAGCAGTTCTTC	TRBJ2-1	TRBV4-3	TRBD2	once
CASSLFQQETQYF	TGTGCCAGCAGCTTATTCCAACAAGAGACCCAGTACTTC	TRBJ2-5	TRBV7-2	.	.
CASSLAGDGYTF	TGCGCCAGCAGCTTGGCTGGGGATGGCTACACCTTC	TRBJ1-2	TRBV5-1	.	.
CASSLFPLMNTEAFF	TGTGCCAGCAGTTTATTCCCGCTGATGAACACTGAAGCTTTCTTT	TRBJ1-1	TRBV28	.	.
CASTITEYTDTQYF	TGCGCCAGCACCATTACAGAATACACAGATACGCAGTATTTT	TRBJ2-3	TRBV5-1	.	.
CASSQVTGTGTDTQYF	TGCGCCAGCAGCCAAGTTACCGGGACAGGGACAGATACGCAGTATTTT	TRBJ2-3	TRBV4-3	TRBD1	.
CASSPGPAYQETQYF	TGCGCCAGCAGCCCGGGACCGGCGTACCAAGAGACCCAGTACTTC	TRBJ2-5	TRBV5-1	.	.
CASSPTTDTQYF	TGTGCCAGCAGCCCGACCACAGATACGCAGTATTTT	TRBJ2-3	TRBV2	.	.
CASSPVIGGFETQYF	TGTGCCAGCTCACCAGTTATAGGGGGATTCGAGACCCAGTACTTC	TRBJ2-5	TRBV18	.	once
CASSEATGDGDTQYF	TGTGCCAGCAGTGAGGCGACAGGGGATGGAGATACGCAGTATTTT	TRBJ2-3	TRBV2	TRBD1	.
CASSRGTRDIQETQYF	TGTGCCAGCAGTCGAGGGACAAGGGATATCCAAGAGACCCAGTACTTC	TRBJ2-5	TRBV6-6	.	.
CASSLEAGDTQYF	TGTGCCAGCAGCTTAGAGGCCGGGGATACGCAGTATTTT	TRBJ2-3	TRBV11-3	.	.
CASSSTDTQYF	TGCGCCAGCAGTTCCACAGATACGCAGTATTTT	TRBJ2-3	TRBV5-1	.	once
CASSVEVGNTEAFF	TGTGCCAGCAGCGTAGAAGTGGGGAACACTGAAGCTTTCTTT	TRBJ1-1	TRBV9	.	few
CASSPHMGGGSYTF	TGTGCCAGCAGTCCGCACATGGGTGGAGGGAGCTACACCTTC	TRBJ1-2	TRBV7-2	.	.
CASCTWAGAADTQYF	TGCGCCAGCTGTACGTGGGCGGGAGCGGCAGATACGCAGTATTTT	TRBJ2-3	TRBV10-2	TRBD2	.
CASSSYNEQFF	TGTGCCAGCAGCTCCTACAATGAGCAGTTCTTC	TRBJ2-1	TRBV2	.	few
CSVTSGVNTDTQYF	TGCAGCGTTACTAGCGGGGTTAACACAGATACGCAGTATTTT	TRBJ2-3	TRBV29-1	TRBD2	.
CASSSAPGLAGTYEQYF	TGTGCCAGCAGCTCGGCCCCGGGACTAGCGGGAACCTACGAGCAGTACTTC	TRBJ2-7	TRBV7-8	TRBD2	once
CSVGGGYGYTF	TGCAGCGTTGGAGGTGGCTATGGCTACACCTTC	TRBJ1-2	TRBV29-1	.	.
CASSRTGDEAFF	TGCGCCAGCAGTCGGACAGGGGATGAGGCTTTCTTT	TRBJ1-1	TRBV5-1	TRBD1	.
CASRGPSVDTQYF	TGTGCCAGCAGGGGACCATCAGTAGATACGCAGTATTTT	TRBJ2-3	TRBV6-5	.	.
CASSRPGGNQPQHF	TGTGCCAGCAGTAGACCGGGGGGCAATCAGCCCCAGCATTTT	TRBJ1-5	TRBV28	.	few
CASSSRGFDTQYF	TGCGCCAGCAGCTCCCGGGGGTTTGATACGCAGTATTTT	TRBJ2-3	TRBV4-3	.	.
CSVGGRQANYGYTF	TGCAGCGTCGGAGGGAGACAAGCTAACTATGGCTACACCTTC	TRBJ1-2	TRBV29-1	.	.
CAYIAVTEAFF	TGTGCCTACATCGCTGTCACTGAAGCTTTCTTT	TRBJ1-1	TRBV30	.	few
CASRAFDISYNEQFF	TGTGCCAGCAGGGCCTTTGACATCTCCTACAATGAGCAGTTCTTC	TRBJ2-1	TRBV19	.	.
CASSLTLNQPQHF	TGTGCCAGCAGCCTTACACTGAATCAGCCCCAGCATTTT	TRBJ1-5	TRBV6-6	.	.
CASSLGQPGSETQYF	TGTGCCAGCAGCTTAGGGCAACCAGGATCAGAGACCCAGTACTTC	TRBJ2-5	TRBV11-3	.	.
CAISEANQPQHF	TGTGCCATCAGTGAGGCCAATCAGCCCCAGCATTTT	TRBJ1-5	TRBV10-3	.	.
CASSQGSGRVPYNEQFF	TGCGCCAGCAGCCAAGGAAGCGGGAGGGTCCCCTACAATGAGCAGTTCTTC	TRBJ2-1	TRBV4-1	TRBD2	.
CASSEGGTTEAFF	TGTGCCAGCAGTGAAGGGGGAACAACTGAAGCTTTCTTT	TRBJ1-1	TRBV6-1	.	.
CAWDGETEAFF	TGTGCCTGGGACGGGGAAACTGAAGCTTTCTTT	TRBJ1-1	TRBV30	.	few
CASSRLIDRGREAFF	TGTGCCAGCAGCCGACTAATAGACAGGGGTCGTGAAGCTTTCTTT	TRBJ1-1	TRBV2	TRBD1	.
CASSPSGSSYNEQFF	TGTGCCAGCAGTCCTAGCGGGAGCTCCTACAATGAGCAGTTCTTC	TRBJ2-1	TRBV9	TRBD2	once
CASSFVVTEAFF	TGTGCCAGCAGCTTCGTGGTTACTGAAGCTTTCTTT	TRBJ1-1	TRBV7-2	.	.
CASSQRGSGAWANYGYTF	TGCGCCAGCAGCCAACGGGGATCGGGGGCTTGGGCTAACTATGGCTACACCTTC	TRBJ1-2	TRBV4-1	.	.
CALPRKGNYGYTF	TGTGCCCTCCCCCGGAAAGGAAACTATGGCTACACCTTC	TRBJ1-2	TRBV7-9	.	once
CASSPVAGGTYEQYF	TGTGCCAGCAGTCCGGTGGCGGGAGGAACCTACGAGCAGTACTTC	TRBJ2-7	TRBV7-6	TRBD2	few
CATSIDFGTGSLYGYTF	TGTGCCACCAGCATTGACTTCGGGACAGGTTCTCTCTATGGCTACACCTTC	TRBJ1-2	TRBV15	TRBD1	.
CASSVGGLGGVDNEQFF	TGTGCCAGCAGCGTAGGAGGGCTGGGCGGGGTAGACAATGAGCAGTTCTTC	TRBJ2-1	TRBV9	.	.
CASSLVSGRPHQFF	TGTGCCAGCAGCTTGGTAAGTGGTCGGCCCCACCAGTTCTTC	TRBJ2-1	TRBV5-8	.	once
CASSGANIPSGANVLTF	TGTGCCAGCAGTGGTGCCAACATCCCCTCTGGGGCCAACGTCCTGACTTTC	TRBJ2-6	TRBV28	.	few
CASSLVGGPFEQYF	TGTGCCAGCAGCTTGGTTGGCGGACCTTTCGAGCAGTACTTC	TRBJ2-7	TRBV5-4	.	few
CSARLDREAFF	TGCAGTGCTAGATTGGACAGGGAAGCTTTCTTT	TRBJ1-1	TRBV20-1	TRBD1	.
CASSLAGQGWSEAFF	TGTGCCAGCAGTTTAGCGGGACAGGGATGGTCTGAAGCTTTCTTT	TRBJ1-1	TRBV6-5	TRBD1	.